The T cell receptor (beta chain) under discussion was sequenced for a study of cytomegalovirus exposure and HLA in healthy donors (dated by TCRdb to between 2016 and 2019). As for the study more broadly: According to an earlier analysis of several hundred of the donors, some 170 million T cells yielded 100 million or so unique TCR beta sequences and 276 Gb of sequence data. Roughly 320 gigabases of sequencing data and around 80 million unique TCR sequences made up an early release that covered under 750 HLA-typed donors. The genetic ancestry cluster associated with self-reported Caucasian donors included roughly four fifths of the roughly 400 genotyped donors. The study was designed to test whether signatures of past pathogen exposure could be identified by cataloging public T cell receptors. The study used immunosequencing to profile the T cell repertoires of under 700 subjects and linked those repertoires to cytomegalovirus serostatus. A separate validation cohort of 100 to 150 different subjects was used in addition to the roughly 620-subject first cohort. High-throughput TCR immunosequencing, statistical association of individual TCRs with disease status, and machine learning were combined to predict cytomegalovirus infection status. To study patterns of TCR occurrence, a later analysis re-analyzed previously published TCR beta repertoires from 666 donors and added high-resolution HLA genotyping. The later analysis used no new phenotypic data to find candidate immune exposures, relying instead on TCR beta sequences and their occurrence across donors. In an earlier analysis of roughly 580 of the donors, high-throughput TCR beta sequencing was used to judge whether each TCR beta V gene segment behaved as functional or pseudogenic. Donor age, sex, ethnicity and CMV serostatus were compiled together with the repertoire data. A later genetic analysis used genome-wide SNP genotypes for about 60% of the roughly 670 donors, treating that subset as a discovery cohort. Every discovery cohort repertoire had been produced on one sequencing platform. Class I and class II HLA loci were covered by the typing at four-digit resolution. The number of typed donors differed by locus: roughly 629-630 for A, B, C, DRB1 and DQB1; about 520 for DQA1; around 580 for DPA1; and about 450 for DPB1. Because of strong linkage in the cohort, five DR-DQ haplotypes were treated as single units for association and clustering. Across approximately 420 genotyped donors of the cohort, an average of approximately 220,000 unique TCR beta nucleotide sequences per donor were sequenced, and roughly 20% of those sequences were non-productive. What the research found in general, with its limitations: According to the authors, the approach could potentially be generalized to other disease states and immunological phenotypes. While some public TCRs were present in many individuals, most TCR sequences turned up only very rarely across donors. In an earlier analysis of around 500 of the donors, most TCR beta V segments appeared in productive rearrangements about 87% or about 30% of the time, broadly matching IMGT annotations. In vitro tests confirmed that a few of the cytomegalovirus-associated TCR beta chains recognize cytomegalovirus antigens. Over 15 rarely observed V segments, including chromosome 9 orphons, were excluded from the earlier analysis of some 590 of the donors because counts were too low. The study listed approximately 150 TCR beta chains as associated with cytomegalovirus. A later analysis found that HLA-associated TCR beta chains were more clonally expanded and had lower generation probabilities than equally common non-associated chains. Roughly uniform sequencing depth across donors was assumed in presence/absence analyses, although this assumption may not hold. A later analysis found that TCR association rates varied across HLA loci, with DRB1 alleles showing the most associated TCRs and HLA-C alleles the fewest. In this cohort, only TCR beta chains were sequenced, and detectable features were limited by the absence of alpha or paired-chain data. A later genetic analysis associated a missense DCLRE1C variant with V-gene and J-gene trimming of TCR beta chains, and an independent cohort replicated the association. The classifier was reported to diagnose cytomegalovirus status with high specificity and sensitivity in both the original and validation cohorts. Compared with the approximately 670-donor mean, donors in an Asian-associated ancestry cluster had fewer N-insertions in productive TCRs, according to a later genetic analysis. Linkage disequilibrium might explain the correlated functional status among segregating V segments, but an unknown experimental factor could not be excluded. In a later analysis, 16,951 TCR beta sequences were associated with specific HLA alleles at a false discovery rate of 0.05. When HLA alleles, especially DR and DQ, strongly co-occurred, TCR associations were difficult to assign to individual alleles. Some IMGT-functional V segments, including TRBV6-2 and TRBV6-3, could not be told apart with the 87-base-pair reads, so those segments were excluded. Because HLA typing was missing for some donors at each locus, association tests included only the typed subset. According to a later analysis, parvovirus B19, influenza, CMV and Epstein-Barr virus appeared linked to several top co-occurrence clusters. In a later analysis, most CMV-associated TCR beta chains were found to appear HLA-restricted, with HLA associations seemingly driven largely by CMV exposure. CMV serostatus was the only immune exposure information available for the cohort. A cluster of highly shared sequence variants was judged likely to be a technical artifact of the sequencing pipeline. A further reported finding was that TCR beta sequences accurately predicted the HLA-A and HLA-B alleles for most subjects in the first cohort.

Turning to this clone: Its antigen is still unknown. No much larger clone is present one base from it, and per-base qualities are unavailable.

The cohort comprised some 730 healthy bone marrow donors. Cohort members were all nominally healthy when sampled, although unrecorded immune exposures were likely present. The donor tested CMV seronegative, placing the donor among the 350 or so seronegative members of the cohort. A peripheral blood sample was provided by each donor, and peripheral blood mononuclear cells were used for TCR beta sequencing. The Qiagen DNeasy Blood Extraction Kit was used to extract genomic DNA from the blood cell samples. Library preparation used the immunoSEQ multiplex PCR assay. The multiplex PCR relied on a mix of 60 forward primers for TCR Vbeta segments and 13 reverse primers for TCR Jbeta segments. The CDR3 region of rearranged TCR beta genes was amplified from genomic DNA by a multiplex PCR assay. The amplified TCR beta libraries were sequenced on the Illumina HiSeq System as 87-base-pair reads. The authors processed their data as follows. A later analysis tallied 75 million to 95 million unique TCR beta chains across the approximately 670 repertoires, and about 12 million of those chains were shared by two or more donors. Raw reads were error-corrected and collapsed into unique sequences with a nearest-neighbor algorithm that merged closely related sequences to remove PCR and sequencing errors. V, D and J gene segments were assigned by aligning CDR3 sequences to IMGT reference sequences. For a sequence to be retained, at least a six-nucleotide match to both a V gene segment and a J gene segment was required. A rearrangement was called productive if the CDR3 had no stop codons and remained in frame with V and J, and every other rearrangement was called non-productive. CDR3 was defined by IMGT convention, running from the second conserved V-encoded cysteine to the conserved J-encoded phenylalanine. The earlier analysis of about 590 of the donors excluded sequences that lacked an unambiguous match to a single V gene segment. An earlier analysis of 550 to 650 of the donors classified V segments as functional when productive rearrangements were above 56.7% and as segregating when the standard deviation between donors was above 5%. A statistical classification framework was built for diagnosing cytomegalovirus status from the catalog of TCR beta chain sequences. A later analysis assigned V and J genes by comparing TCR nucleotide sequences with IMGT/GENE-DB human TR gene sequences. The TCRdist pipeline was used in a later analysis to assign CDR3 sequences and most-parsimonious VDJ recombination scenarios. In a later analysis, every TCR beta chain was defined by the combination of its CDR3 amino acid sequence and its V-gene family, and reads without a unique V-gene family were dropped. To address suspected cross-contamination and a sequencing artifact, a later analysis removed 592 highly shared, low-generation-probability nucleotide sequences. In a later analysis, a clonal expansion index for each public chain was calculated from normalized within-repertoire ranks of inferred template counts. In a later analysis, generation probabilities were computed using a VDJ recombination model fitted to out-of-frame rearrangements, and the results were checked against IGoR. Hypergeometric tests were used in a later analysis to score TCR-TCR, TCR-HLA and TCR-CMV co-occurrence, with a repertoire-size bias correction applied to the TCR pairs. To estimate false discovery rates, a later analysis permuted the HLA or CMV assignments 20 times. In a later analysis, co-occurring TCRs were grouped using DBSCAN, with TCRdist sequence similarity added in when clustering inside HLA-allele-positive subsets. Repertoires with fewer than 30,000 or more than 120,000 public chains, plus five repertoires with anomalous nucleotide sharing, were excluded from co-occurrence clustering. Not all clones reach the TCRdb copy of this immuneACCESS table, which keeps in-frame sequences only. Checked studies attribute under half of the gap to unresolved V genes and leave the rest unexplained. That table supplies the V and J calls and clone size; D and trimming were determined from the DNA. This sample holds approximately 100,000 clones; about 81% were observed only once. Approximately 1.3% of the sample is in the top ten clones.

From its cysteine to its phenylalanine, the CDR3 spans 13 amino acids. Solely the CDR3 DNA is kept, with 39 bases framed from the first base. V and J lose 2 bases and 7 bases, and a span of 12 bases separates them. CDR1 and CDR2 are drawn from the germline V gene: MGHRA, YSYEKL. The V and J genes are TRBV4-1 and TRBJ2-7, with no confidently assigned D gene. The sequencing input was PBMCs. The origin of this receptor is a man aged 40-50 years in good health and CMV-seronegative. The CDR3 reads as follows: CASSQSVLREQYF. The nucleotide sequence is TGCGCCAGCAGCCAATCCGTACTACGAGAGCAGTACTTC.